These 25 T cell receptor beta chains share one sample of origin, sequenced in a study of blood T cell repertoires in COVID-19. Here immunoSEQ multiplex PCR was the method, and the copy in TCRdb shows in-frame clones only, minus some. The repertoire holds about 290,000 clones, with approximately 91% as singletons. What was sequenced was PBMCs or T cells enriched from blood (not recorded which). The receptors here all came from a woman between 40 and 55 years old who had recovered from COVID-19.

This chain joins TRBV7-2 and TRBJ1-6; D perhaps matches TRBD1 (6 bases). The CDR3 is made up of 15 amino acids. Looked up from germline, CDR1 is SGHTA and CDR2 is FQGNSA. Trimming removed 5 bases at V and 7 bases at J, with 15 bases between. The CDR3 spells CASSPQRTENSPLHF. CDR3 DNA sequence: TGTGCCAGCAGCCCCCAACGGACAGAAAATTCACCCCTCCACTTT.

This rearrangement joins TRBV5-1 to TRBJ2-2, with 7 bases fitting TRBD1. The V segment lost 4 bases and the J segment 1 base; nucleotides outside the gene matches: 4. Per germline, CDR1 SGHRS and CDR2 YFSETQ. The CDR3 loop spans 15 amino acids. The CDR3 DNA sequence: TGCGCCAGCAGCCGGGACAGTTTGAACACCGGGGAGCTGTTTTTT. Protein sequence: CASSRDSLNTGELFF.

The gene calls are TRBV7-9 and TRBJ2-1, with D maybe TRBD2 (5 bases). Trimming took off 5 bases at V and 4 bases at J, with 15 bases between the two ends. The CDR3 runs to 15 residues. Germline CDR1 SEHNR, CDR2 FQNEAQ (reference sequence). The CDR3 region is CASSPHTGWYNEQFF. In DNA, the CDR3 is TGTGCCAGCAGCCCCCATACGGGGTGGTACAATGAGCAGTTCTTC.

The chain employs TRBV25-1 and TRBJ2-2; tentatively, D is TRBD1 (5 bases). Germline assignment: CDR1 MGHDK and CDR2 SYGVNS. The germline V and J ends were trimmed by 1 base and 5 bases, with 11 bases remaining between them. CDR3 length: 15 residues. CDR3 in DNA: TGTGCCAGCAGTGAATCACATCAGGGTACCGGGGAGCTGTTTTTT. Amino acids: CASSESHQGTGELFF.

Ten or more counts support this clone. The chain joins TRBV27 to TRBJ2-7; TRBD1 agrees at 8 bases. Germline CDR1 and CDR2: MNHEY and SMNVEV (reference sequence). V shed 5 bases and J 1 base; nucleotides not matched to a gene: 7. This CDR3 is 15 amino acids long. CDR3 in amino acids: CASSDRGTRSYEQYF. The CDR3 DNA is TGTGCCAGCAGTGACAGGGGAACAAGGTCCTACGAGCAGTACTTC.

The chain joins TRBV7-3 to TRBJ2-1; D might be TRBD1 (6 bases). V was pared by 5 bases and J by 7 bases, with 18 bases between. The CDR3 extends over 15 amino acids. From germline, CDR1 is SGHTA and CDR2 FQGTGA. This CDR3 is CASSAGAPRWNEQFF. CDR3 nucleotide sequence: TGTGCCAGCAGCGCAGGGGCCCCAAGATGGAATGAGCAGTTCTTC.

The CDR3 is CASGETGNSYEQYF. CDR3 nucleotides: TGTGCCAGCGGTGAGACAGGGAACTCCTACGAGCAGTACTTC. The chain carries TRBV27 and TRBJ2-7, with 7 bases identical to TRBD1. After removal of 8 bases from V and 0 bases from J, the junction contained 7 bases not matched to a gene. Germline CDR1 is MNHEY and CDR2 is SMNVEV (reference sequence). CDR3 length: 14 amino acids.

This clone came up once. The sample contains more than one DNA sequence encoding this CDR3. V usage is TRBV30 and J usage is TRBJ1-2; D may be TRBD1 (5 bases). CDR1 is GTSNPN and CDR2 is SVGIG in the germline V gene (reference sequence). Trimming removed 3 bases at V and 3 bases at J, with 8 bases between. The CDR3 has 12 amino acids. Written as DNA, the CDR3 is TGTGCCTGGAGCCGGGGGTACTATGGCTACACCTTC. Its protein is CAWSRGYYGYTF.

V and J are TRBV7-2 and TRBJ2-2; D is ambiguous. V was trimmed by 5 bases and J by 5 bases, leaving 9 bases between them. This CDR3 is built from 13 residues. Germline values: CDR1 SGHTA, CDR2 FQGNSA. The CDR3 is CASSGRSTGELFF. In DNA form, the CDR3 reads TGTGCCAGCAGCGGCCGTTCGACCGGGGAGCTGTTTTTT.

Only a few counts were recorded for this clone. The chain combines TRBV9 with TRBJ2-7; 10 nucleotides agree with TRBD1. The CDR3 extends over 16 amino acids. With V trimmed by 0 bases and J by 0 bases, 3 bases remained unmatched. Germline V gives CDR1 SGDLS, CDR2 YYNGEE. The CDR3 spells CASSVGGQGISYEQYF. CDR3 nucleotides: TGTGCCAGCAGCGTAGGGGGACAGGGGATCTCCTACGAGCAGTACTTC.

This clone was recorded a few times. This chain uses TRBV30 with TRBJ1-1; D is unresolved. The CDR3 runs to 13 residues. Trimming removed 5 bases from V and 3 bases from J, with 13 bases in between. Looked up from germline, CDR1 is GTSNPN and CDR2 is SVGIG (reference sequence). CDR3 DNA: TGTGCCTGGCGAGGGCAGGCTTACACTGAAGCTTTCTTT. It codes for CAWRGQAYTEAFF.

J is TRBJ1-2 and V is TRBV7-3; 8 bases fit TRBD1. The CDR3 extends over 13 amino acids. Germline V gene lookup returns CDR1 SGHTA and CDR2 FQGTGA. J lost 8 bases, V lost 5 bases, and 7 bases had no gene match. CDR3 nucleotide sequence: TGTGCCAGCAGCGTAGGCAGGGGGCGAGGCTACACCTTC. This codes for CASSVGRGRGYTF.

The V gene is TRBV13, the J gene TRBJ2-2; tentatively, D is TRBD2 (5 bases). Germline V lookup: CDR1 PRHDT, CDR2 FYEKMQ (reference sequence). Trimming left V 5 bases short and J 5 bases short, with 12 bases between. CDR3 length: 14 amino acids. The CDR3 sequence: CASSRGKTTGELFF. DNA for the CDR3: TGTGCCAGCAGCCGGGGTAAGACGACCGGGGAGCTGTTTTTT.

The V call is TRBV3-1 (or the pseudogene TRBV3-2), the J call TRBJ2-5; perhaps TRBD1 as D (6 bases). The CDR3 has 16 residues. The germline V gene has CDR1 LGHDT and CDR2 YNNKEL (reference sequence). Trimming left V 1 base short and J 1 base short, with 13 bases between. The CDR3 DNA reads TGTGCCAGCAGCCAAGTGGGCACAGGGCCCCAAGAGACCCAGTACTTC. It is translated as CASSQVGTGPQETQYF.

The chain joins TRBV7-9 to TRBJ1-1; the D is unclear. V shed 3 bases and J shed 0 bases, with 8 bases lying between them. CDR1 and CDR2 from the germline V gene are SEHNR and FQNEAQ (reference sequence). The CDR3 sequence is 14 residues long. In DNA, the CDR3 is TGTGCCAGCAGCTTTTTAGTCATGAACACTGAAGCTTTCTTT. It is translated as CASSFLVMNTEAFF.

This clone was detected once. V usage is TRBV21-1 and J usage is TRBJ1-1; whether TRBD1, the table's D call, matches the DNA was not checked. TRBV21-1 is termed a pseudogene. The CDR3 runs to 16 residues. CDR3 sequence reads: CASSNRTGEGNTEAFF. In DNA, the CDR3 is TGTGCCAGCAGCAACCGAACAGGGGAAGGGAACACTGAAGCTTTCTTT.

The V and J genes are TRBV18 and TRBJ1-1, with unresolved D. The CDR3 runs 13 residues. Trimming shortened V by 3 bases and J by 5 bases, and 10 bases separated the two germline ends. Per germline, CDR1 KGHSH and CDR2 LQKENI. The CDR3 protein is CASSPPGLTEAFF. In nucleotides, the CDR3 is TGTGCCAGCTCACCTCCGGGATTGACTGAAGCTTTCTTT.

The J gene is TRBJ2-3, the V gene TRBV9, with TRBD2 matching 7 bases. CDR3 length: 17 residues. J gave up 2 bases and V 4 bases, and 13 bases lay outside the gene matches. In germline, CDR1 is SGDLS, CDR2 YYNGEE. The CDR3 sequence: CASSTDPTSQNTDTQYF. The DNA of the CDR3 is TGTGCCAGCAGCACAGATCCGACTAGCCAGAACACAGATACGCAGTATTTT.

The CDR3 DNA reads as TGTGCCAGATCATGGCAAGAAGCTTTCTTT. It translates to CARSWQEAFF. The V gene is TRBV10-3, the J gene TRBJ1-1; D ambiguous. The length of the CDR3 is 10 residues. The germline CDR1 and CDR2 sequences are ENHRY and SYGVKD. V shed 10 bases and J shed 8 bases, with 11 bases lying between them.

V and J are TRBV18 and TRBJ1-3; D uncertain. The germline V gene has CDR1 KGHSH and CDR2 LQKENI. There are 16 residues in the CDR3. The ends were cut back, 3 bases at V and 0 bases at J, with 12 bases in the middle. The CDR3 spells CASSPAEGHSGNTIYF. In DNA form, the CDR3 reads TGTGCCAGCTCACCGGCCGAGGGCCACTCTGGAAACACCATATATTTT. The complete variable domain, with remaining parts taken from reference TRBV18 and TRBJ1-3, reads NAGVMQNPRHLVRRRGQEARLRCSPMKGHSHVYWYRQLPEEGLKFMVYLQKENIIDESGMPKERFSAEFPKEGPSILRIQQVVRGDSAAYFCASSPAEGHSGNTIYFGEGSWLTVV.

The gene calls are TRBV9 and TRBJ1-1; 7 nucleotides line up with TRBD1. CDR1 is SGDLS, CDR2 YYNGEE, per germline. Trimming cost V 3 bases and J 0 bases; bases outside gene matches: 17. The length of the CDR3 is 19 residues. The CDR3 DNA reads TGTGCCAGCAGCGCTCGGCCGGGACAGCTGCATCTATTGAACACTGAAGCTTTCTTT. Translating it yields CASSARPGQLHLLNTEAFF.

The chain is built from TRBV19 and TRBJ1-2, with 8 positions matching TRBD1. The trim removed 8 bases at V and 8 bases at J, leaving 10 bases unmatched. The germline V gene has CDR1 LNHDA and CDR2 SQIVND (reference sequence). This CDR3 comprises 13 residues. This CDR3 is CASGVTGGGGYTF. The CDR3 bases are TGTGCCAGTGGTGTAACAGGGGGAGGGGGCTACACCTTC.

The chain is built from TRBV14 and TRBJ2-7; TRBD2 matches 9 bases. With V trimmed by 2 bases and J by 5 bases, 13 bases remained unmatched. CDR3 size: 17 residues. The germline V gene encodes CDR1 SGHDN and CDR2 FVKESK. In DNA, the CDR3 is TGTGCCAGCAGCCAACTTAGCGGGAGCCGCGGCCTCCACGAGCAGTACTTC. Its protein product is CASSQLSGSRGLHEQYF.

CDR3 DNA sequence: TGTGCCAGCAGCTTGCAGGGTGTACAGACTGAAGCTTTCTTT. It yields the protein CASSLQGVQTEAFF. The chain is built from TRBV7-3 and TRBJ1-1, with D perhaps matching TRBD1 (5 bases). V was pared by 3 bases and J by 5 bases, with 13 bases between. Germline V lookup: CDR1 SGHTA, CDR2 FQGTGA. The CDR3 is made up of 14 amino acids.

The chain joins TRBV27 to TRBJ1-2; the D gene is possibly TRBD1 (5 bases). With 4 bases removed from V and 5 bases from J, the gap between germline ends came to 17 bases. Germline lookup yields CDR1 MNHEY and CDR2 SMNVEV (reference sequence). The CDR3 is made up of 15 amino acids. In nucleotides, the CDR3 is TGTGCCAGCAGTTCGGGGGTGGGGGGAGGATATGGCTACACCTTC. Translated, it gives CASSSGVGGGYGYTF.